Following are 6 T cell receptor beta chains from one sample sequenced in a study of beta chain features in type 1 diabetes. Since all of the isolated RNA was reverse transcribed, expressed TCRB transcripts were what got sequenced. Here immunoSEQ multiplex PCR was the method, and the copy in TCRdb shows in-frame clones only, minus some. The sample has just over 450,000 clones, about 30% seen once. What was sequenced was naive CD4+ T cells from blood. These receptor sequences come from a man in his late teens or twenties in good health.

This clone was seen a few times. The chain combines TRBV10-3 with TRBJ2-7; 8 positions match TRBD2. The trim removed 0 bases at V and 0 bases at J, leaving 1 base unmatched. CDR1 is ENHRY, CDR2 SYGVKD, per germline. The length of the CDR3 is 15 residues. The CDR3 bases are TGTGCCATCAGTGAGTCAGGGACTAGCTCCTACGAGCAGTACTTC. This sequence encodes CAISESGTSSYEQYF.

The J gene is TRBJ2-5, the V gene TRBV27; D is unclear. The germline V gene has CDR1 MNHEY and CDR2 SMNVEV (reference sequence). V lost 6 bases and J 7 bases, leaving 3 bases between the germline ends. CDR3 length: 9 residues. This CDR3 is CASRGTQYF. As DNA, the CDR3 is TGTGCCAGCAGGGGGACCCAGTACTTC.

The chain recombines TRBV7-3 with TRBJ2-7; possible D gene TRBD2, 6 bases. Germline V gene lookup returns CDR1 SGHTA and CDR2 FQGTGA. Trimming took 4 bases from V and 5 from J, leaving 21 bases between them. The CDR3 spans 16 residues. For the CDR3, the DNA is TGTGCCAGCAGCTCCCGAAGGGTCCCTGCGGGACACGAGCAGTACTTC. Encoded protein: CASSSRRVPAGHEQYF.

The chain recombines TRBV29-1 with TRBJ1-2; D is unclear. Trimming cost V 2 bases and J 3 bases, with 13 bases left between them. The CDR3 extends over 14 amino acids. CDR1 SQVTM and CDR2 ANQGSEA come from the germline V gene. The CDR3 DNA reads TGCAGCGTTGAACCGGGAAGTTCTTACTATGGCTACACCTTC. Protein: CSVEPGSSYYGYTF.

The chain's CDR3 is CASRVRTGPGEQYF. CDR3 DNA sequence: TGTGCCAGCAGGGTCCGGACAGGACCGGGGGAGCAGTACTTC. The V call is TRBV2, the J call TRBJ2-7, with TRBD1 matching over 7 bases. Germline V gene lookup returns CDR1 SNHLY and CDR2 FYNNEI. J was trimmed by 7 bases and V by 6 bases; bases with no gene match: 12. The CDR3 covers 14 residues.

This chain links TRBV19 with TRBJ2-4; D is uncertain. V shed 4 bases and J shed 0 bases, with 10 bases lying between them. This CDR3 contains 15 residues. Germline CDR1 LNHDA, CDR2 SQIVND (reference sequence). The CDR3 DNA is TGTGCCAGTAGTAGCCTAGTGGGAGCCAAAAACATTCAGTACTTC. This encodes CASSSLVGAKNIQYF.